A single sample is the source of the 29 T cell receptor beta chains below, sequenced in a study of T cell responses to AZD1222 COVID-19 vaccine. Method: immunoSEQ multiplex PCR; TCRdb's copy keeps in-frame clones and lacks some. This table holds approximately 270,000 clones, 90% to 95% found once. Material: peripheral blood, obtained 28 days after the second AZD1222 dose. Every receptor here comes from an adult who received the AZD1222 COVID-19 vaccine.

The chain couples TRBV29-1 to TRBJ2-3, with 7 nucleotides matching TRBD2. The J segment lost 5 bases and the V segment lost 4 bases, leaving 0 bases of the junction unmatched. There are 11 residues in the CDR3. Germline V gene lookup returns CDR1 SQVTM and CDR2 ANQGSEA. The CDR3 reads CSVGGGDTQYF. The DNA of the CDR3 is TGCAGCGTTGGGGGGGGAGATACGCAGTATTTT.

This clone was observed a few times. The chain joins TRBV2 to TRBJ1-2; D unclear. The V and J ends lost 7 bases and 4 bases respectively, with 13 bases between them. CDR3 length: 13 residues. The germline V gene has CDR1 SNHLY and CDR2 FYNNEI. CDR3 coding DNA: TGTGCCAGCACGGGAGGGCAGATCTATGGCTACACCTTC. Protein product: CASTGGQIYGYTF.

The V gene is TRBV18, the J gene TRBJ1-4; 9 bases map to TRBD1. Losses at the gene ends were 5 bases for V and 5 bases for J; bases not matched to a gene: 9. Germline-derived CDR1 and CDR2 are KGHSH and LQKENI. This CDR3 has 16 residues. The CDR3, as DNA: TGTGCCAGCTCATCAGGAGGACAGGGGAGGAATGAAAAACTGTTTTTT. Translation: CASSSGGQGRNEKLFF.

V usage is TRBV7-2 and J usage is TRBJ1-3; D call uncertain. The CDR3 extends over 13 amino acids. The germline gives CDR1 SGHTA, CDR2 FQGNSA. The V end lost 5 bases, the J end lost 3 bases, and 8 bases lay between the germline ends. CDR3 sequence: CASSDKFGNTIYF. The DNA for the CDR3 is TGTGCCAGCAGCGACAAATTTGGAAACACCATATATTTT.

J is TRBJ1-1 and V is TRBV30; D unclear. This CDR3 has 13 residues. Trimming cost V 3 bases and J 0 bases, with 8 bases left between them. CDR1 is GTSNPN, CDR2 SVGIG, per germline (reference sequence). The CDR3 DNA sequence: TGTGCCTGGAGAGTGTCAGTGAACACTGAAGCTTTCTTT. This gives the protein CAWRVSVNTEAFF.

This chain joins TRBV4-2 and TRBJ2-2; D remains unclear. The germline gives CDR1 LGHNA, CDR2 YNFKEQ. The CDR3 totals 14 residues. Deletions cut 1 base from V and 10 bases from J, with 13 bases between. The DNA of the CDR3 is TGTGCCAGCAGCCAAGCCCCCCTTGGGGAGGAGCTGTTTTTT. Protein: CASSQAPLGEELFF.

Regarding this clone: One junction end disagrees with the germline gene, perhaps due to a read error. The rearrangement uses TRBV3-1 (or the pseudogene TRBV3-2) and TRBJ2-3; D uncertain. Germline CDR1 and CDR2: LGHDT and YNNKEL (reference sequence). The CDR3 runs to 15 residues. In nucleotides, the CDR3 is TGTGCCAGCATCCAAGGGCGGCACGCCAAAGATACGCAGTATTTT. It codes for CASIQGRHAKDTQYF.

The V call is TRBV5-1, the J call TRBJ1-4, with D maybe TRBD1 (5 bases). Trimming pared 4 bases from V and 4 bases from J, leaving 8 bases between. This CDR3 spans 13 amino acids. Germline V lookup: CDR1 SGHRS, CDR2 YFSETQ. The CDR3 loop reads CASSVRGNEKLFF. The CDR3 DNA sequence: TGCGCCAGCAGCGTGAGGGGTAATGAAAAACTGTTTTTT. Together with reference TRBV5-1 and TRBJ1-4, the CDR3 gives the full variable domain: KAGVTQTPRYLIKTRGQQVTLSCSPISGHRSVSWYQQTPGQGLQFLFEYFSETQRNKGNFPGRFSGRQFSNSRSEMNVSTLELGDSALYLCASSVRGNEKLFFGSGTQLSVL.

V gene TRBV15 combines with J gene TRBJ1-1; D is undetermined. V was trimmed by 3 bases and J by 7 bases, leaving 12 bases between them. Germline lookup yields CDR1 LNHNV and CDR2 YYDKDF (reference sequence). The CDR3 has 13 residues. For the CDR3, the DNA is TGTGCCACCAGCAGGGTACCGGGATATGAAGCTTTCTTT. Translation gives CATSRVPGYEAFF.

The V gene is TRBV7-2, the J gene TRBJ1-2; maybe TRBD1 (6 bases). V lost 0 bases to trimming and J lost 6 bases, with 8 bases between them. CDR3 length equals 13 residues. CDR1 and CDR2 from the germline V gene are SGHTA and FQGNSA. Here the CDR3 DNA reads TGTGCCAGCAGCTTAGCGCAGGGGAATGGCTACACCTTC. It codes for CASSLAQGNGYTF.

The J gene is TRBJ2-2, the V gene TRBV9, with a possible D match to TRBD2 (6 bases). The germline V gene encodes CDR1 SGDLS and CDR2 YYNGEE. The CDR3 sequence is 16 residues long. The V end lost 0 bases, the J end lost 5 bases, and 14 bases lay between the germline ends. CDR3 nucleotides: TGTGCCAGCAGCGTAGAACTAGCCGGATGGACCGGGGAGCTGTTTTTT. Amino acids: CASSVELAGWTGELFF.

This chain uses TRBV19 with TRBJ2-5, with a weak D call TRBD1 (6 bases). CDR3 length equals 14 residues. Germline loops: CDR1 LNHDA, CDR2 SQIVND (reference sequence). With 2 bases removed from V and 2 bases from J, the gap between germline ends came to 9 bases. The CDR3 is CASSITGTQETQYF. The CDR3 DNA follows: TGTGCCAGTAGTATAACCGGGACACAAGAGACCCAGTACTTC.

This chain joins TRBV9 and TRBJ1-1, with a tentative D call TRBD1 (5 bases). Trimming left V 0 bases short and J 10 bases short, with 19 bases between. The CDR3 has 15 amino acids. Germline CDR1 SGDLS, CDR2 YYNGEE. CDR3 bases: TGTGCCAGCAGCGTAGAGTCCCGGGGGGAGATTGGAGCTTTCTTT. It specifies CASSVESRGEIGAFF.

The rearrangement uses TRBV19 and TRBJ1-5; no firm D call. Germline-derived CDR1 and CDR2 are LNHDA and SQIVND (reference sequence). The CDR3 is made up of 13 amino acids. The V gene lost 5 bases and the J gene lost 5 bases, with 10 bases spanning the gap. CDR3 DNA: TGTGCCAGTAGTCGAAGGTGGGATCAGCCCCAGCATTTT. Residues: CASSRRWDQPQHF.

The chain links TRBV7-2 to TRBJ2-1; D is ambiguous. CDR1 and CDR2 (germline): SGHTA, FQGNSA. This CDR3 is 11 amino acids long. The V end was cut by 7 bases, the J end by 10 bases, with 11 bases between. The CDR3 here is CASKLQLEQFF. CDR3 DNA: TGTGCCAGCAAGCTCCAACTGGAGCAGTTCTTC.

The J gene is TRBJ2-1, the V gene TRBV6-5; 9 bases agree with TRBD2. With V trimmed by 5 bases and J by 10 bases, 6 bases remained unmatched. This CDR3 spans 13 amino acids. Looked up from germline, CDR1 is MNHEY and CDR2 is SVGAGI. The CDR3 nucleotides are TGTGCCAGCAGTCGGACTAGCGCCGGGGAGCAGTTCTTC. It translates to CASSRTSAGEQFF.

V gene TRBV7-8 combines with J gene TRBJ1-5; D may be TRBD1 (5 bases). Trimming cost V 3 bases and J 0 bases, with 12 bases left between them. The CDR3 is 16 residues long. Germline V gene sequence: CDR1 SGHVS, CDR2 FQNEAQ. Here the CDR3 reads CASSFGARRSNQPQHF. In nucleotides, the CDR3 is TGTGCCAGCAGCTTCGGGGCGCGCCGTAGCAATCAGCCCCAGCATTTT.

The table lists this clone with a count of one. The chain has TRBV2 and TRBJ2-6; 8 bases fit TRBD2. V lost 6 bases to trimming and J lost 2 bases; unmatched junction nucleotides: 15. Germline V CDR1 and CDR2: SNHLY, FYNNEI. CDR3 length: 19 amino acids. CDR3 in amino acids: CASRETPGGRGAGANVLTF. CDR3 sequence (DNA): TGTGCCAGCAGGGAGACACCGGGAGGGCGAGGGGCTGGGGCCAACGTCCTGACTTTC.

CDR3 sequence (DNA): TGTGCCAGCGGCCTACAGGGGCGAAGCACTGAAGCTTTCTTT. It codes for CASGLQGRSTEAFF. This chain joins TRBV27 and TRBJ1-1, with 7 bases matching TRBD1. The CDR3 is 14 amino acids. Germline loops: CDR1 MNHEY, CDR2 SMNVEV (reference sequence). With 8 bases clipped from V and 4 bases from J, the junction kept 10 bases outside the gene matches.

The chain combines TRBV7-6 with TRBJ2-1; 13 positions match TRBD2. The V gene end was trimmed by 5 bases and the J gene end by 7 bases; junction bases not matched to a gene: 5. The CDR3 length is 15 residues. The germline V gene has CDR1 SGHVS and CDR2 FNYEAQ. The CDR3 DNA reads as TGTGCCAGCAGCGCCACTAGCGGGGGGGCTAATGAGCAGTTCTTC. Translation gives CASSATSGGANEQFF.

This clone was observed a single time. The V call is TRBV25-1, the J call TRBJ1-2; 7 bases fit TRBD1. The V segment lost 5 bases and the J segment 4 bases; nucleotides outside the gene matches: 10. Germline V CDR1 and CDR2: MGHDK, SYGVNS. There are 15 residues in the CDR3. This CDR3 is CASSPAGQTFYGYTF. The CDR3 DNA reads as TGTGCCAGCAGTCCTGCGGGACAGACCTTCTATGGCTACACCTTC.

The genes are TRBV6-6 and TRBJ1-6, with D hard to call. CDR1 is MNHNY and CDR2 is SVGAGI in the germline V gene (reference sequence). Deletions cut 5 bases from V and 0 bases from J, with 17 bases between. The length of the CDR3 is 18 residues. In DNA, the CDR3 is TGTGCCAGCAGTCTAAAGGGTTACTCGAGCTCCTATAATTCACCCCTCCACTTT. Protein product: CASSLKGYSSSYNSPLHF.

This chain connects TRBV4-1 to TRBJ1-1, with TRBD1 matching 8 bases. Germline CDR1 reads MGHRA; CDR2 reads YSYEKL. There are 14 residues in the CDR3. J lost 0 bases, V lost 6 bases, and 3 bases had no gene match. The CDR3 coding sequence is TGCGCCAGCAGGGACAGGGCGGTGAACACTGAAGCTTTCTTT. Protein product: CASRDRAVNTEAFF.

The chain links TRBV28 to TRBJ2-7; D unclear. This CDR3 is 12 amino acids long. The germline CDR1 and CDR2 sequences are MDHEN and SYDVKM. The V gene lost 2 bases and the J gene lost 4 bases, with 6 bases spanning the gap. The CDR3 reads CASSLTEYEQYF. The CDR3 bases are TGTGCCAGCAGTTTAACCGAATACGAGCAGTACTTC.

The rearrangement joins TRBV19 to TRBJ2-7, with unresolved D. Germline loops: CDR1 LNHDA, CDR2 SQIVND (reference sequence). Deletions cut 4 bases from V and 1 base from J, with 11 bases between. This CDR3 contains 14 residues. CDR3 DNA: TGTGCCAGTAGTAGGGATGGTCGGTCCTACGAGCAGTACTTC. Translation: CASSRDGRSYEQYF.

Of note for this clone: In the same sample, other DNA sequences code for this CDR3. CDR3 in amino acids: CASSPRTGSSYEQYF. CDR3 in DNA: TGCGCCAGCAGTCCCCGGACGGGTAGCTCCTACGAGCAGTACTTC. This chain joins TRBV5-1 and TRBJ2-7; no reliable D call. The V and J ends lost 5 bases and 0 bases respectively, with 15 bases between them. Germline CDR1 reads SGHRS; CDR2 reads YFSETQ. This CDR3 contains 15 residues.

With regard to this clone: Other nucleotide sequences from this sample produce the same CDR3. The CDR3 is CASSVGGGGTGELFF. CDR3 coding DNA: TGTGCCAGCAGCGTAGGCGGAGGGGGGACCGGGGAGCTGTTTTTT. This chain uses TRBV9 with TRBJ2-2; either TRBD1 or TRBD2 may fit D (6 bases each). Trimming left V 0 bases short and J 5 bases short, with 11 bases between. The germline gives CDR1 SGDLS, CDR2 YYNGEE. The CDR3 is 15 residues long.

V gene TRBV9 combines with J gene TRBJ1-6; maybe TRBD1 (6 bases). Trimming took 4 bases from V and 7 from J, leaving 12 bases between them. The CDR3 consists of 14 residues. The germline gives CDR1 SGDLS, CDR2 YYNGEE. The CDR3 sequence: CASSLGQGNSPLHF. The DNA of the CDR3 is TGTGCCAGCAGCCTGGGGCAGGGGAATTCACCCCTCCACTTT.

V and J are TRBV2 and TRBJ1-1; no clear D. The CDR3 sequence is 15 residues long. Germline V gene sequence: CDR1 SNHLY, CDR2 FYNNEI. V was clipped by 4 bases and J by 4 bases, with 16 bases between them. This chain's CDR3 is CASSAWEGGGTEAFF. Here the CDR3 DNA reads TGTGCCAGCAGTGCGTGGGAGGGCGGTGGCACTGAAGCTTTCTTT.